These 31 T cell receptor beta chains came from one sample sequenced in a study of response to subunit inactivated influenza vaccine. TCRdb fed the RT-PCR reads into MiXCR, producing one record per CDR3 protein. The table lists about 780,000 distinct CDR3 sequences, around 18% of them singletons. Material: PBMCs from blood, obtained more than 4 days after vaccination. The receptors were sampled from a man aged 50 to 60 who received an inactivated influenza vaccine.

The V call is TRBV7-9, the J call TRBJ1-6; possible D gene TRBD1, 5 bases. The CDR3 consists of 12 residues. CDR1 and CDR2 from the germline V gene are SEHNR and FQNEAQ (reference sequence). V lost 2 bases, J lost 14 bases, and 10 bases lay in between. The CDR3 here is CASSLIPGTLHF. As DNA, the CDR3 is TGTGCCAGCAGCTTAATCCCAGGGACCCTCCACTTT.

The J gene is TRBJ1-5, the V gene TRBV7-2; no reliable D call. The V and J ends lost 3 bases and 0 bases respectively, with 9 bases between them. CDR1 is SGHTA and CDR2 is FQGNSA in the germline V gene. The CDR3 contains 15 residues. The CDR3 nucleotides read TGTGCCAGCAGCTTTGCGGCGCGTAGCAATCAGCCCCAGCATTTT. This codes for CASSFAARSNQPQHF.

In nucleotides, the CDR3 is TGTGCCAGCAGTTACTCGAGCAGGGCTGAGCAGTTCTTC. Its translation: CASSYSSRAEQFF. The chain links TRBV6-5 to TRBJ2-1; D is perhaps TRBD1 (5 bases). The CDR3 runs 13 residues. V was clipped by 0 bases and J by 9 bases, with 9 bases between them. Germline V gene data show CDR1 as MNHEY and CDR2 as SVGAGI.

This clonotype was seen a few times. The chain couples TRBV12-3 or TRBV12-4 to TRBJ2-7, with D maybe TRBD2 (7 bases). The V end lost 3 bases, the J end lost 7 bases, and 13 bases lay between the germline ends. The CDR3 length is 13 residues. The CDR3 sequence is CASSFRRGREQYF. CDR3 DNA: TGTGCCAGCAGTTTTCGGCGGGGGCGGGAGCAGTACTTC.

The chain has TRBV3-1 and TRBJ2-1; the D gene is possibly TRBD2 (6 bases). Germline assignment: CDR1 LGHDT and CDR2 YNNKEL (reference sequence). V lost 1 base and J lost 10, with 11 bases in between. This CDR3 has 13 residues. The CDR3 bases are TGTGCCAGCAGCCAAGTGGAGGGGAGGGAGCAGTTCTTC. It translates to CASSQVEGREQFF.

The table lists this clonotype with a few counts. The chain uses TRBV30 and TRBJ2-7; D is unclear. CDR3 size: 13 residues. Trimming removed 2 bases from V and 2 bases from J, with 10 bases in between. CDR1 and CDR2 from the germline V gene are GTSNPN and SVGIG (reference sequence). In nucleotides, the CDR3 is TGTGCCTGGAGTTCTGGGGTGGCCTACGAGCAGTACTTC. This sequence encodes CAWSSGVAYEQYF.

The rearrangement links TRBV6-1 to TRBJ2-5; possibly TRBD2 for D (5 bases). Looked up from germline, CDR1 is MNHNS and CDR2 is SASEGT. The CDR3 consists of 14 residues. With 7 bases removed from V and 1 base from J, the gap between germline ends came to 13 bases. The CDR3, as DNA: TGTGCCAGCAACCGAGTTCGGGGCCAAGAGACCCAGTACTTC. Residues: CASNRVRGQETQYF.

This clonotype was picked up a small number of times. The CDR3 here is CSAREGSSSGANVLTF. The CDR3 DNA sequence: TGCAGTGCTAGAGAGGGTTCTAGCTCTGGGGCCAACGTCCTGACTTTC. The chain employs TRBV20-1 and TRBJ2-6; D unclear. Trimming stripped 0 bases from V and 0 bases from J, with 9 bases between. This CDR3 is 16 amino acids long. CDR1 and CDR2 (germline): DFQATT, SNEGSKA (reference sequence).

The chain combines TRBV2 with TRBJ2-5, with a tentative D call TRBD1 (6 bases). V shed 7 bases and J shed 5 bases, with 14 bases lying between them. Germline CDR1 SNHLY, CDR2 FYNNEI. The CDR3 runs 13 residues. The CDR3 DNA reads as TGTGCCAGCAAAGAACAGGGTGGGGAGACCCAGTACTTC. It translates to CASKEQGGETQYF.

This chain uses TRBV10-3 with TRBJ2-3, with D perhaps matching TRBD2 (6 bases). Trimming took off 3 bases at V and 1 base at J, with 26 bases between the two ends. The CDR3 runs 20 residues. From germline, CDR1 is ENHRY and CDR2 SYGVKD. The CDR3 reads CAISDPIIQYWEVGTDTQYF. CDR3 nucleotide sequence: TGTGCCATCAGTGACCCTATAATCCAATACTGGGAGGTTGGCACAGATACGCAGTATTTT.

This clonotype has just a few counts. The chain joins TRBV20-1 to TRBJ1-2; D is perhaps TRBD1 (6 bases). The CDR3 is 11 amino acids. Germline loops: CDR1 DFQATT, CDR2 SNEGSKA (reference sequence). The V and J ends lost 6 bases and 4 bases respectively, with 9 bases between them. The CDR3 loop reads CSAPGVYGYTF. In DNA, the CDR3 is TGCAGTGCGCCAGGGGTCTATGGCTACACCTTC.

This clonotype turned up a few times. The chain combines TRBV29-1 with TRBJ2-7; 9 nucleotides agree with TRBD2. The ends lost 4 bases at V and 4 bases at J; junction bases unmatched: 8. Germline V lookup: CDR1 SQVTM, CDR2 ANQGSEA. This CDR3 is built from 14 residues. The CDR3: CSVVSGSLSYEQYF. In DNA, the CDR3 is TGCAGCGTTGTTAGCGGGAGTCTTTCGTACGAGCAGTACTTC.

The CDR3 reads CSAPRGTDTQYF. The CDR3 region has the DNA TGCAGTGCTCCTCGGGGGACAGATACGCAGTATTTT. V gene TRBV20-1 combines with J gene TRBJ2-3; possible D gene TRBD2, 6 bases. The CDR3 extends over 12 amino acids. CDR1 is DFQATT, CDR2 SNEGSKA, per germline (reference sequence). Deletions cut 5 bases from V and 3 bases from J, with 9 bases between.

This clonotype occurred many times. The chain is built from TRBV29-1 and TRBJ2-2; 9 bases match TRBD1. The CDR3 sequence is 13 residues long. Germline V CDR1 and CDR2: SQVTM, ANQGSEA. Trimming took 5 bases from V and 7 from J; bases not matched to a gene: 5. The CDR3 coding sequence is TGCAGCGTTTACAGGGGGCATGGCGGGGAGCTGTTTTTT. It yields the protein CSVYRGHGGELFF.

Written as DNA, the CDR3 is TGTGCCAGCAGCTGGCCCGGGACAGGGGATACCGGGGAGCTGTTTTTT. Protein: CASSWPGTGDTGELFF. The J gene is TRBJ2-2, the V gene TRBV7-9; TRBD1 aligns across 10 bases. Germline V gene lookup returns CDR1 SEHNR and CDR2 FQNEAQ (reference sequence). The V segment lost 4 bases and the J segment 5 bases; nucleotides outside the gene matches: 7. This CDR3 is 16 amino acids long. The variable domain in full, with the rest retrieved from reference TRBV7-9 and TRBJ2-2, is DTGVSQNPRHKITKRGQNVTFRCDPISEHNRLYWYRQTLGQGPEFLTYFQNEAQLEKSRLLSDRFSAERPKGSFSTLEIQRTEQGDSAMYLCASSWPGTGDTGELFFGEGSRLTVL.

The DNA of the CDR3 is TGCGCCAGCAGCTTGGAAGGCAGCCTCAGCTCTGGGGCCAACGTCCTGACTTTC. It translates to CASSLEGSLSSGANVLTF. The chain combines TRBV5-1 with TRBJ2-6; D is ambiguous. V lost 0 bases to trimming and J lost 0 bases, with 13 bases between them. The CDR3 has 18 residues. Germline CDR1 reads SGHRS; CDR2 reads YFSETQ.

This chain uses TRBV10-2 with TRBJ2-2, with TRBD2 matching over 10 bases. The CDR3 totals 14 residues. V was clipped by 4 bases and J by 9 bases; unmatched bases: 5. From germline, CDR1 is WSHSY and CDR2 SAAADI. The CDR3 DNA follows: TGCGCCAGCAGTGGGCTAGCGGGGGTGTGGGAGCTGTTTTTT. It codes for CASSGLAGVWELFF.

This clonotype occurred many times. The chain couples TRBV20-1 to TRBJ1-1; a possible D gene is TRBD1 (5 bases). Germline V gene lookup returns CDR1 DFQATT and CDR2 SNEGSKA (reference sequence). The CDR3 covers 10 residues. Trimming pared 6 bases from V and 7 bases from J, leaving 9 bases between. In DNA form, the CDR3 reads TGCAGTGCAAGGGACCTTGAAGCTTTCTTT. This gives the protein CSARDLEAFF.

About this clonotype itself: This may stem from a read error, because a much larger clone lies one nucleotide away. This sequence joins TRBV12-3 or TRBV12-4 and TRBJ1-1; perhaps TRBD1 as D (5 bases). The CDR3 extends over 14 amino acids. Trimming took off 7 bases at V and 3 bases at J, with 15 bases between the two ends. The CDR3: CASMGTEKDTEAFF. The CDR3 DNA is TGTGCCAGCATGGGGACCGAAAAAGACACTGAAGCTTTCTTT.

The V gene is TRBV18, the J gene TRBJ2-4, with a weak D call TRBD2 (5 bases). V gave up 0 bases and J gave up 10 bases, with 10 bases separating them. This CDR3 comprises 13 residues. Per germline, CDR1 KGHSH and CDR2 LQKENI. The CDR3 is CASSPPSEGIQYF. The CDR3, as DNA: TGTGCCAGCTCACCACCCTCTGAGGGAATTCAGTACTTC.

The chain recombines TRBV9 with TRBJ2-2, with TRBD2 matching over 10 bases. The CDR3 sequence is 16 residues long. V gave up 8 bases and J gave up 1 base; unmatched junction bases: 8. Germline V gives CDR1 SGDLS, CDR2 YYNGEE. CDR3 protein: CASNRGLAENTGELFF. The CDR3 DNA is TGTGCCAGTAACCGAGGACTAGCGGAGAACACCGGGGAGCTGTTTTTT.

CDR3 nucleotides: TGTGCCAGCAGCCAAGTAGCGGGAGCGGCAGATACGCAGTATTTT. It translates to CASSQVAGAADTQYF. V usage is TRBV3-1 and J usage is TRBJ2-3; 9 nucleotides align to TRBD2. Losses at the gene ends were 1 base for V and 4 bases for J; bases not matched to a gene: 3. The CDR3 has 15 residues. Germline V gene lookup returns CDR1 LGHDT and CDR2 YNNKEL (reference sequence).

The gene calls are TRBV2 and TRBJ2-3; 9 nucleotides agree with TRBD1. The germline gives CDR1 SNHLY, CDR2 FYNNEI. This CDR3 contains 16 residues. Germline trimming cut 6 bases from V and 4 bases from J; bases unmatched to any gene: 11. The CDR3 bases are TGTGCCAGCAGCCCCTCCGGGACAGGGAAAGCAGATACGCAGTATTTT. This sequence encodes CASSPSGTGKADTQYF. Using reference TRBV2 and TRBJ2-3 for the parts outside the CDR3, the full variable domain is EPEVTQTPSHQVTQMGQEVILRCVPISNHLYFYWYRQILGQKVEFLVSFYNNEISEKSEIFDDQFSVERPDGSNFTLKIRSTKLEDSAMYFCASSPSGTGKADTQYFGPGTRLTVL.

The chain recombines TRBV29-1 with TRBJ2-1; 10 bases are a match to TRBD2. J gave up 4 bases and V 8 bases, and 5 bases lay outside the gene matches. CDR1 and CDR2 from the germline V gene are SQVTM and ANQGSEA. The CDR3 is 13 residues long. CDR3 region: CSWLAGDYNEQFF. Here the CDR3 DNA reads TGCAGCTGGCTAGCGGGGGATTACAATGAGCAGTTCTTC.

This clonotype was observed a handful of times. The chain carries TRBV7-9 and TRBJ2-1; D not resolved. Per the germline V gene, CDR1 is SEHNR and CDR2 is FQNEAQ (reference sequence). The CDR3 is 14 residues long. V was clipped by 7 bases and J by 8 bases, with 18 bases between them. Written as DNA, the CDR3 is TGTGCCAGCAATTGGCAATCAGTGAACGATGAGCAGTTCTTC. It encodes CASNWQSVNDEQFF. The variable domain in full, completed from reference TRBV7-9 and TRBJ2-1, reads DTGVSQNPRHKITKRGQNVTFRCDPISEHNRLYWYRQTLGQGPEFLTYFQNEAQLEKSRLLSDRFSAERPKGSFSTLEIQRTEQGDSAMYLCASNWQSVNDEQFFGPGTRLTVL.

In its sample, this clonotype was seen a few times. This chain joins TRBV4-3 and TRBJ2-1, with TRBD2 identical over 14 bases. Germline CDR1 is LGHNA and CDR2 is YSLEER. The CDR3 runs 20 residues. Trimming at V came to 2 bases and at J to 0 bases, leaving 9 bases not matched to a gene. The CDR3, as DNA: TGCGCCAGCAGCCAATCCGTCCCGGGACTAGCGGGAGACTCCTACAATGAGCAGTTCTTC. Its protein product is CASSQSVPGLAGDSYNEQFF.

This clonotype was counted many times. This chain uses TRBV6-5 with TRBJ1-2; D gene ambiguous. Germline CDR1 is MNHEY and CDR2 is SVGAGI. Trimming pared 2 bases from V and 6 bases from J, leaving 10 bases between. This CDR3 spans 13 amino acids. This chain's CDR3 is CASSYAGYNGYTF. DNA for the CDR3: TGTGCCAGCAGTTACGCGGGGTATAATGGCTACACCTTC.

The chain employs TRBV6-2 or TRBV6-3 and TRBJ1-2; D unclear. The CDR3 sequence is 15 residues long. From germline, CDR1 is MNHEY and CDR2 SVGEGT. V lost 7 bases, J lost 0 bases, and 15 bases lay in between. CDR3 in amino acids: CASITPKGTNYGYTF. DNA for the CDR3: TGTGCCAGCATCACGCCGAAGGGAACTAACTATGGCTACACCTTC.

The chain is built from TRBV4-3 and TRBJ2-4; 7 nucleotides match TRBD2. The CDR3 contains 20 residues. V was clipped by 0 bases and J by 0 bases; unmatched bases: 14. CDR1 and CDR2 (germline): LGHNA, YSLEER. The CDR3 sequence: CASSQDPSFLGGIAKNIQYF. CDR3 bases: TGCGCCAGCAGCCAAGATCCATCATTTTTGGGGGGGATAGCCAAAAACATTCAGTACTTC.

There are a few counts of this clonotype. CDR3 sequence (DNA): TGCAGTGCAGGGGGACAGGGAATCCATGAGCAGTTCTTC. Its translation: CSAGGQGIHEQFF. The gene calls are TRBV20-1 and TRBJ2-1, with 9 bases fitting TRBD1. Trimming at V came to 6 bases and at J to 8 bases, leaving 8 bases not matched to a gene. In germline, CDR1 is DFQATT, CDR2 SNEGSKA (reference sequence). CDR3 length: 13 amino acids.

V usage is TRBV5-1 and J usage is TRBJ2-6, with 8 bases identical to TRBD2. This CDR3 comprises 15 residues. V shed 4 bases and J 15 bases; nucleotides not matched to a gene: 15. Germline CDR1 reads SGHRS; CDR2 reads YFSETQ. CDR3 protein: CASSTSRDQAGALTF. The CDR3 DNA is TGCGCCAGCAGCACTAGCCGTGATCAAGCGGGGGCCCTGACTTTC.